This entry is about one T cell receptor (beta chain). These data come from a study of blood T cell repertoires in COVID-19. Study summary: Material from acute and convalescent COVID-19 was sourced from the United States, Italy and Spain.

J was trimmed by 5 bases and V by 8 bases; bases with no gene match: 8. The CDR3 has 14 amino acids. Germline values: CDR1 SNHLY, CDR2 FYNNEI. The assay was immunoSEQ multiplex PCR, and TCRdb's table has in-frame clones only and misses some. The sample lists approximately 100,000 clones, roughly 88% occurring once. Sequenced sample: peripheral blood. This receptor was identified in an elderly woman with active or convalescent COVID-19. The chain couples TRBV2 to TRBJ1-4; 7 nucleotides match TRBD1. Here the CDR3 reads CASVSPGQNEKLFF. The DNA for the CDR3 is TGTGCCAGCGTTTCCCCGGGACAGAATGAAAAACTGTTTTTT.